One sample yielded the 2 T cell receptor beta chains listed below, sequenced in a study of blood T cells in healthy people across ages. PCR was performed a second time for about 6 to 12 cycles using a sample-barcoded 5' primer and a J-beta primer mix. TCRdb itself ran the 5' RACE reads through MiXCR, one entry per CDR3 protein. Altogether around 1.5 million distinct CDR3 sequences are present, approximately 59% being singletons, with the ten largest covering under 8.5%. Sequencing used blood. The receptors were sampled from a man aged 18 to 29 in good health.

The rearrangement joins TRBV11-2 to TRBJ1-4; 11 bases align to TRBD1. The CDR3 consists of 15 residues. Germline CDR1 reads SGHAT; CDR2 reads FQNNGV. V dropped 5 bases and J dropped 5; count of bases not matched to a gene: 4. CDR3 loop: CASSPRDRGNEKLFF. The CDR3 DNA follows: TGTGCCAGCAGCCCCCGGGACAGGGGGAATGAAAAACTGTTTTTT.

The chain uses TRBV4-2 and TRBJ2-7, with 10 nucleotides matching TRBD1. This CDR3 has 15 amino acids. Trimming at V came to 6 bases and at J to 7 bases, leaving 12 bases not matched to a gene. The V gene's germline CDR1 is LGHNA and CDR2 YNFKEQ. The CDR3 here is CASSHGTGAYNEQYF. For the CDR3, the DNA is TGTGCCAGCAGTCACGGGACAGGGGCCTACAATGAGCAGTACTTC.